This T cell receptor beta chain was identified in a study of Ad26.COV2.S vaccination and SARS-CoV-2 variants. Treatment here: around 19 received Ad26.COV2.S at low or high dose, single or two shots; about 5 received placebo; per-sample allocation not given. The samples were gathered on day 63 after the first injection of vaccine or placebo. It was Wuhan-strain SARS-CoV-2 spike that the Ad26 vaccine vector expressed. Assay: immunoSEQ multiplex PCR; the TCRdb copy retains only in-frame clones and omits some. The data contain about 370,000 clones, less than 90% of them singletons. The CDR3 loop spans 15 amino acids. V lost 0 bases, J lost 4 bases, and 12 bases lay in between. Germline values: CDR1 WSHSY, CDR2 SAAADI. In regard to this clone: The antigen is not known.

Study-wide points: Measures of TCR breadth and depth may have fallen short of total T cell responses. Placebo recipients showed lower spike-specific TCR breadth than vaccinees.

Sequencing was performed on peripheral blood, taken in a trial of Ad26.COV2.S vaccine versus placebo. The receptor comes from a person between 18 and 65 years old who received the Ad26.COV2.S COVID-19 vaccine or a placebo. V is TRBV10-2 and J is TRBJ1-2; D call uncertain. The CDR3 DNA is TGCGCCAGCAGTGAGTCGTTACAGTCTATCTATGGCTACACCTTC. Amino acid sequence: CASSESLQSIYGYTF.